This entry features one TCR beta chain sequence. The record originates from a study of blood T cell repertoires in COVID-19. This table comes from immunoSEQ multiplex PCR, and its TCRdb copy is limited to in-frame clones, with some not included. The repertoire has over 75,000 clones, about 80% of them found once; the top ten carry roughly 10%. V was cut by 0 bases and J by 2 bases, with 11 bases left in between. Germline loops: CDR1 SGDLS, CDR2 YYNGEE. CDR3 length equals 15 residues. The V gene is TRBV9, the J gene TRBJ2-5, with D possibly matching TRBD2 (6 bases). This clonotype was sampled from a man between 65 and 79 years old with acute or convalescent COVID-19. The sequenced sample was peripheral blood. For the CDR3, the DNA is TGTGCCAGCAGCGTAGGCTCGGGACTTCAAGAGACCCAGTACTTC. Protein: CASSVGSGLQETQYF.